The clone carrying this T cell receptor (beta chain) was seen only once. Antigen: not known. This CDR3 has 13 residues. Trimming pared 0 bases from V and 8 bases from J, leaving 9 bases between. Per germline, CDR1 SGHDT and CDR2 YYEEEE. This sample stems from a study of cytomegalovirus exposure and HLA in healthy donors. Whole-study results and caveats: Researchers catalogued 164 TCR beta chains as cytomegalovirus-associated. It was reported that the classifier diagnosed cytomegalovirus status with high specificity and sensitivity in both the original and validation cohorts. Specificity for CMV antigens was confirmed in vitro for a few of the CMV-associated chains.

The approximately 120-subject validation cohort, separate from the 666-subject first cohort, included the donors. Clones were sequenced by immunoSEQ multiplex PCR, and TCRdb holds only the in-frame ones, with some missing. The data hold some 170,000 clones, with 86% observed a single time. The sequenced material came from PBMCs. The receptor was derived from a woman under 40 in good health and CMV-seronegative. This rearrangement joins TRBV5-6 to TRBJ2-1; a possible D gene is TRBD2 (5 bases). The CDR3 reads CASSLGGSDEQFF. DNA of the CDR3: TGTGCCAGCAGCTTGGGAGGTAGCGATGAGCAGTTCTTC. Filled out from reference TRBV5-6 and TRBJ2-1, the complete variable domain reads DAGVTQSPTHLIKTRGQQVTLRCSPKSGHDTVSWYQQALGQGPQFIFQYYEEEERQRGNFPDRFSGHQFPNYSSELNVNALLLGDSALYLCASSLGGSDEQFFGPGTRLTVL.